The 11 T cell receptor beta chains listed next were all sequenced from one sample in a study of T cells in Graves' hyperthyroidism and ophthalmopathy. Amplification of TCR beta CDR3 regions used RNA as the template. First-round RT-PCR with HTBI primers amplified the TCR CDR3 region. TCRdb re-derived calls from the multiplex PCR reads in MiXCR, one entry per CDR3 protein. The sample comprises 500,000 to 750,000 distinct CDR3 sequences, under 60% of which are singletons, and roughly 8.2% rests with the top ten. The sequenced material came from peripheral blood or thyroid tissue (not recorded which). Every receptor here comes from a woman aged 18-29 years with Graves' hyperthyroidism.

The chain recombines TRBV30 with TRBJ2-5, with 8 bases lining up with TRBD2. The germline V gene has CDR1 GTSNPN and CDR2 SVGIG (reference sequence). The junction had 7 bases not matched to a gene; V was cut back by 2 bases and J by 2 bases. CDR3 size: 15 residues. CDR3 sequence: CAWSQGLAQQETQYF. CDR3 in DNA: TGTGCCTGGAGTCAAGGACTAGCCCAACAAGAGACCCAGTACTTC.

Regarding this clonotype: Since the CDR3 does not end with the conserved phenylalanine or tryptophan, this likely comes from a read error. No DNA is shown, since the ends of the CDR3 on it are uncertain; the CDR3 is the one TCRdb lists. The rearrangement joins TRBV20-1 to TRBJ2-2; the table's TRBD1 call for D was not verified on the DNA. The CDR3 length equals 13 residues, ends included. Germline V CDR1 and CDR2: DFQATT, SNEGSKA (reference sequence). The CDR3 sequence: CSEGTGQHRGAVV.

Notes on this clonotype: Compared with germline, one end of the junction differs, possibly owing to a read error. The chain combines TRBV2 with TRBJ1-2, with 7 nucleotides matching TRBD1. The CDR3 is 14 amino acids. Germline lookup yields CDR1 SNHLY and CDR2 FYNNEI. CDR3 residues: CASSVVEGLGGFTF. CDR3 DNA: TGCGCCAGCAGCGTAGTTGAGGGGCTAGGGGGCTTCACCTTC.

This clonotype has at least ten counts. The chain couples TRBV20-1 to TRBJ1-6; 8 bases are shared with TRBD1. The junction had 10 bases not matched to a gene; V was cut back by 1 base and J by 5 bases. There are 17 residues in the CDR3. The germline V gene has CDR1 DFQATT and CDR2 SNEGSKA (reference sequence). The CDR3 region is CSARASPGGWNNSPLHF. In DNA, the CDR3 is TGCAGTGCTAGAGCTTCCCCAGGGGGCTGGAATAATTCACCCCTCCACTTT.

This clonotype was seen repeatedly, ten times or more. The J gene is TRBJ1-1, the V gene TRBV5-1, with D hard to call. V was cut by 0 bases and J by 5 bases, with 11 bases left in between. This CDR3 has 14 residues. Per the germline V gene, CDR1 is SGHRS and CDR2 is YFSETQ. The CDR3 loop is CASSLGVGVTEAFF. CDR3 coding DNA: TGCGCCAGCAGCTTGGGAGTTGGGGTAACTGAAGCTTTCTTT.

This clonotype was picked up many times. The chain has TRBV20-1 and TRBJ2-7, with 9 bases identical to TRBD2. J gave up 4 bases and V 0 bases, and 4 bases lay outside the gene matches. Per germline, CDR1 DFQATT and CDR2 SNEGSKA (reference sequence). The CDR3 spans 14 residues. As DNA, the CDR3 is TGCAGTGCTAGAGATCCTAGCGGGGTATACGAGCAGTACTTC. Its translation is CSARDPSGVYEQYF.

The gene calls are TRBV29-1 and TRBJ1-1; TRBD1 matches at 11 bases. The V gene end was trimmed by 8 bases and the J gene end by 10 bases; junction bases not matched to a gene: 3. CDR3 length: 10 residues. Germline V gene sequence: CDR1 SQVTM, CDR2 ANQGSEA. DNA of the CDR3: TGCAGCTGGACAGGGGGCTTAGCTTTCTTT. It yields the protein CSWTGGLAFF.

V is TRBV7-8 and J is TRBJ2-7; 8 nucleotides match TRBD2. The J call may be incorrect, as the DNA end agrees better with TRBJ2-1. The CDR3 sequence is 15 residues long. The germline gives CDR1 SGHVS, CDR2 FQNEAQ. The DNA of the CDR3 is TGTGCCAGCAGCTTAGGACTAGCGACAGACAATGAGCAGTTCTTC. It encodes CASSLGLATDNEQFF.

This sequence joins TRBV10-3 and TRBJ1-4; 7 bases fit TRBD1. The CDR3 covers 12 residues. Germline CDR1 and CDR2: ENHRY and SYGVKD. Trimming removed 8 bases from V and 3 bases from J; junction bases left unmatched: 0. CDR3 in amino acids: CAIQGANEKLFF. CDR3 sequence (DNA): TGTGCCATCCAGGGGGCTAATGAAAAACTGTTTTTT.

The chain combines TRBV7-2 with TRBJ1-4; D call uncertain. The V end lost 0 bases, the J end lost 7 bases, and 15 bases lay between the germline ends. Germline CDR1 SGHTA, CDR2 FQGNSA. This CDR3 region has 16 residues. CDR3: CASSLAREGSVEKLFF. The DNA of the CDR3 is TGTGCCAGCAGCTTAGCACGGGAGGGCTCGGTTGAAAAACTGTTTTTT. The full variable domain, its missing parts supplied by reference TRBV7-2 and TRBJ1-4, is GAGVSQSPSNKVTEKGKDVELRCDPISGHTALYWYRQSLGQGLEFLIYFQGNSAPDKSGLPSDRFSAERTGGSVSTLTIQRTQQEDSAVYLCASSLAREGSVEKLFFGSGTQLSVL.

The J gene is TRBJ1-2, the V gene TRBV19, with D hard to call. The V end was cut by 1 base, the J end by 4 bases, with 16 bases between. CDR1 and CDR2 from the germline V gene are LNHDA and SQIVND (reference sequence). The CDR3 loop spans 16 amino acids. CDR3 protein: CASSIGTAREGYGYTF. In nucleotides, the CDR3 is TGTGCCAGTAGTATAGGGACCGCCCGGGAGGGCTATGGCTACACCTTC. Full variable domain (rest looked up from reference TRBV19 and TRBJ1-2): DGGITQSPKYLFRKEGQNVTLSCEQNLNHDAMYWYRQDPGQGLRLIYYSQIVNDFQKGDIAEGYSVSREKKESFPLTVTSAQKNPTAFYLCASSIGTAREGYGYTFGSGTRLTVV.